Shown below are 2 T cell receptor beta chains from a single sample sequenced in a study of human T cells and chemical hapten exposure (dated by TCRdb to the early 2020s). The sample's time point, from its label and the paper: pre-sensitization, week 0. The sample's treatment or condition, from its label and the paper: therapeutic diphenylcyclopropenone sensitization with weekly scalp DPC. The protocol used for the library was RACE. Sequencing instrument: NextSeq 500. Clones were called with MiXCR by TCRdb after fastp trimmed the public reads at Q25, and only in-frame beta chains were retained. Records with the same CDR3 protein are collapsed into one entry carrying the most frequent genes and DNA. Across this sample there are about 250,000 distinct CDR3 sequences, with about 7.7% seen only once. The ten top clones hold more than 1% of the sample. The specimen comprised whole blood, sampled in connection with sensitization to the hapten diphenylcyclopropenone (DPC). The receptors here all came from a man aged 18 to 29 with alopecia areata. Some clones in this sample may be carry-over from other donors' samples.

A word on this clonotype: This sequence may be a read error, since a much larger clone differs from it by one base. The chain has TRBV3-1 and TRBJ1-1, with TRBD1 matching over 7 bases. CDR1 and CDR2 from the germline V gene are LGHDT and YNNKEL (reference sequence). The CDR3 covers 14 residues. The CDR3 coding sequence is TGTGCCAACAGCTCAAGACAGGGTATCACTGAAGCTTTCTTT. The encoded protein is CANSSRQGITEAFF.

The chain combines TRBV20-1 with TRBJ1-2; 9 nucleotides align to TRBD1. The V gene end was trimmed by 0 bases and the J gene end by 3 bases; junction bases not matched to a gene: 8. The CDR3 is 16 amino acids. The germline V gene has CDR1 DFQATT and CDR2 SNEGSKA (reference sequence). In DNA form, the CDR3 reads TGCAGTGCTAGAGATTCCAAGAGACAGGGGGACTATGGCTACACCTTC. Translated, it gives CSARDSKRQGDYGYTF.